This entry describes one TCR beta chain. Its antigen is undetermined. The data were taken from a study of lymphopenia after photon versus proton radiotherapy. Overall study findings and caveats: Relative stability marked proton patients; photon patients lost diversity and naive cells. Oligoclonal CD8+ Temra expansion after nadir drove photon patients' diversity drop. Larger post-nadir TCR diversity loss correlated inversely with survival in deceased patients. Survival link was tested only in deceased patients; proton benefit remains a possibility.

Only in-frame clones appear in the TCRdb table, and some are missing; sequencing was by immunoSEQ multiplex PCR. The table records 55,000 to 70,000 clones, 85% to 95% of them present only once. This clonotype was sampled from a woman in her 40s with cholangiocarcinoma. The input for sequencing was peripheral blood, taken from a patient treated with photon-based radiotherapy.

The CDR3 sequence: CASSESAGGSETQYF. CDR3 coding DNA: TGTGCCAGCAGTGAAAGTGCCGGAGGCTCCGAGACCCAGTACTTC. The V gene is TRBV6-1, the J gene TRBJ2-5; tentative D call: TRBD2 (5 bases). V lost 2 bases to trimming and J lost 5 bases, with 15 bases between them. CDR1 and CDR2 from the germline V gene are MNHNS and SASEGT. This CDR3 region has 15 residues.